This is a list of T cell receptor beta chains from one sample in a study of T and B cells in COVID-19 patients. TCRdb recomputed calls from the multiplex PCR reads with MiXCR, one row per CDR3 protein. The sample consists of about 22,000 distinct CDR3 sequences, approximately 28% of them appearing once. Sequencing was carried out using blood. These receptors originate from a human donor who had recovered from COVID-19. Both conserved end residues are part of each CDR3. Fields, in order: V gene, clone size, J gene, D gene, CDR3 protein, CDR3 DNA. D genes are given only for firm matches. Clone size, where shown, is once, few, many, or a class for clones that have expanded.

>TRBV6-1|large|TRBJ2-1|NA
CASSEGPANEQFF
TGTGCCAGCAGTGAAGGACCGGCCAATGAGCAGTTCTTC
>TRBV6-4|NA|TRBJ2-3|NA
CASSDRPAPSTDTQYF
TGTGCCAGCAGTGACCGTCCCGCCCCCAGCACAGATACGCAGTATTTT
>TRBV20-1|NA|TRBJ2-7|NA
CSARDKENEQYF
TGCAGTGCGAGGGACAAGGAAAACGAGCAGTACTTC
>TRBV29-1|many|TRBJ1-3|NA
CSVAGDPSGNTIYF
TGCAGCGTCGCCGGGGATCCCTCTGGAAACACCATATATTTT
>TRBV18|NA|TRBJ1-1|TRBD1
CASSPRRPQGWDTEAFF
TGTGCCAGCTCACCACGGAGGCCACAGGGGTGGGACACTGAAGCTTTCTTT
>TRBV7-9|NA|TRBJ2-1|TRBD2
CASSLGLAGDSYNEQFF
TGTGCCAGCAGCTTAGGGCTAGCGGGGGACTCCTACAATGAGCAGTTCTTC
>TRBV6-2/TRBV6-3|few|TRBJ1-2|NA
CASSKTANYGYTF
TGTGCCAGCAGCAAGACGGCGAACTATGGCTACACCTTC
>TRBV6-5|NA|TRBJ2-5|TRBD2
CASSYRGGVQETQYF
TGTGCCAGCAGTTATCGGGGGGGGGTACAAGAGACCCAGTACTTC
>TRBV29-1|many|TRBJ1-5|NA
CSVAEGNQPQHF
TGCAGCGTTGCTGAAGGCAATCAGCCCCAGCATTTT
>TRBV27|NA|TRBJ1-1|NA
CASSVPGFRAFF
TGTGCCAGCAGTGTACCGGGGTTTAGGGCTTTCTTT
>TRBV14|NA|TRBJ2-5|NA
CASSQGLQGTQYF
TGTGCCAGCAGCCAAGGACTTCAAGGAACCCAGTACTTC
>TRBV12-3/TRBV12-4|few|TRBJ2-5|TRBD2
CASSTLAGGGETQYF
TGTGCCAGCAGCACACTAGCGGGAGGGGGAGAGACCCAGTACTTC
>TRBV7-6|once|TRBJ1-1|NA
CASSSEGPGVGTEAFF
TGTGCCAGCAGCTCCGAGGGCCCGGGGGTAGGGACTGAAGCTTTCTTT
>TRBV18|NA|TRBJ2-5|TRBD2
CASSARTSGSLETQYF
TGTGCCAGCTCAGCTAGGACTAGCGGGAGCTTGGAGACCCAGTACTTC
>TRBV18|few|TRBJ2-5|TRBD2
CASSPLGTSGKETQYF
TGTGCCAGCTCACCCCTCGGGACTAGCGGGAAAGAGACCCAGTACTTC
>TRBV6-5|NA|TRBJ1-5|TRBD1
CASSPDRDQPQHF
TGTGCCAGCAGCCCGGACAGGGATCAGCCCCAGCATTTT
>TRBV30|few|TRBJ2-6|NA
CAWRGGFRSGANVLTF
TGTGCCTGGAGGGGGGGTTTTCGCTCTGGGGCCAACGTCCTGACTTTC
>TRBV27|medium-sized|TRBJ2-1|TRBD2
CASRLTSASYNEQFF
TGTGCCAGCAGATTGACTAGCGCTTCCTACAATGAGCAGTTCTTC
>TRBV18|NA|TRBJ2-7|NA
CASSDPRSYEQYF
TGTGCCAGCTCCGACCCACGTTCCTACGAGCAGTACTTC